This entry lists 10 T cell receptor beta chains sequenced from one sample in a study of shared clonotypes between healthy human individuals. Sequencing used immunoSEQ multiplex PCR; TCRdb keeps in-frame clones, though not all of them. The sample has roughly 1.5 million clones; 98% are singletons. Source material: naive CD4+ T cells sorted from blood. As for subset: CD45RA+ positively selected. The receptors come from a man aged 25 to 40 in good health.

This chain links TRBV18 with TRBJ1-3, with TRBD1 matching 9 bases. V trimming: 5 bases; J trimming: 4 bases; junction bases outside the gene matches: 3. The germline V gene has CDR1 KGHSH and CDR2 LQKENI. The CDR3 has 14 residues. CDR3 DNA: TGTGCCAGCTCAAAGGACAGGGGAGGAAACACCATATATTTT. It translates to CASSKDRGGNTIYF.

V and J are TRBV18 and TRBJ2-3; D might be TRBD1 (6 bases). CDR1 KGHSH and CDR2 LQKENI come from the germline V gene. Trimming took off 0 bases at V and 6 bases at J, with 16 bases between the two ends. This CDR3 spans 16 amino acids. This chain's CDR3 is CASSPPVAGVSDTQYF. CDR3 DNA: TGTGCCAGCTCACCACCGGTGGCAGGGGTGTCCGATACGCAGTATTTT.

CDR3 nucleotide sequence: TGTGCCAGCAGTGAAGACAGGGTATTGTACGAGCAGTACTTC. Amino acid sequence: CASSEDRVLYEQYF. The chain carries TRBV6-1 and TRBJ2-7; D might be TRBD1 (6 bases). This CDR3 comprises 14 residues. The germline gives CDR1 MNHNS, CDR2 SASEGT. V lost 1 base and J 4 bases, leaving 11 bases between the germline ends.

The rearrangement uses TRBV29-1 and TRBJ1-4, with D hard to call. There are 16 residues in the CDR3. V lost 1 base, J lost 0 bases, and 12 bases lay in between. Germline CDR1 and CDR2: SQVTM and ANQGSEA. The CDR3 region has the DNA TGCAGCGTTGAAGGGGATCCCCCCTCAACTAATGAAAAACTGTTTTTT. Protein: CSVEGDPPSTNEKLFF.

The chain uses TRBV9 and TRBJ2-7; weak D call: TRBD2 (5 bases). Germline V CDR1 and CDR2: SGDLS, YYNGEE. This CDR3 region has 16 residues. Trimming removed 0 bases at V and 6 bases at J, with 19 bases between. CDR3 residues: CASSVVEEAPLLEQYF. The CDR3, as DNA: TGTGCCAGCAGCGTAGTGGAGGAGGCCCCACTTCTCGAGCAGTACTTC.

V gene TRBV7-8 combines with J gene TRBJ2-5; D may be TRBD2 (6 bases). Germline V gene lookup returns CDR1 SGHVS and CDR2 FQNEAQ. CDR3 length: 14 amino acids. Between the trimmed V and J ends, which lost 3 bases and 5 bases, there was a span of 13 bases. CDR3 protein: CASSLDRDLETQYF. The CDR3 coding sequence is TGTGCCAGCAGCTTGGACCGGGACTTGGAGACCCAGTACTTC.

The V call is TRBV7-2, the J call TRBJ2-3; TRBD2 aligns across 9 bases. The V gene end was trimmed by 4 bases and the J gene end by 4 bases; junction bases not matched to a gene: 9. The germline V gene has CDR1 SGHTA and CDR2 FQGNSA. The CDR3 length is 16 residues. The CDR3 loop reads CASSYHSGSVADTQYF. CDR3 DNA: TGTGCCAGCAGCTACCATAGCGGGAGTGTCGCAGATACGCAGTATTTT.

The V gene is TRBV28, the J gene TRBJ1-5; D is possibly TRBD1 (6 bases). Trimming pared 3 bases from V and 3 bases from J, leaving 24 bases between. Germline V gene sequence: CDR1 MDHEN, CDR2 SYDVKM. This CDR3 is built from 19 residues. For the CDR3, the DNA is TGTGCCAGCAGTTTGAGAGCCGCGAACAGGGTTACGGACAATCAGCCCCAGCATTTT. Amino acid sequence: CASSLRAANRVTDNQPQHF.

The chain uses TRBV19 and TRBJ2-1; 8 bases map to TRBD1. The germline V gene has CDR1 LNHDA and CDR2 SQIVND (reference sequence). V lost 5 bases to trimming and J lost 6 bases; unmatched junction nucleotides: 6. The CDR3 consists of 14 residues. The CDR3 sequence: CASSGTGLGNEQFF. DNA for the CDR3: TGTGCCAGTAGTGGGACAGGCTTGGGCAATGAGCAGTTCTTC.

The gene calls are TRBV9 and TRBJ2-7, with D perhaps given as TRBD1 or TRBD2 (5 bases each). Trimming removed 0 bases at V and 7 bases at J, with 14 bases between. The CDR3 is 14 residues long. CDR1 and CDR2 from the germline V gene are SGDLS and YYNGEE. The CDR3 sequence: CASSVGRGTGEQYF. CDR3 DNA sequence: TGTGCCAGCAGCGTAGGAAGAGGGACGGGGGAGCAGTACTTC.